This TCR beta chain was recovered during a study of CD4+ T cells in melanoma. In regard to this clone: Its specificity is unknown.

Repertoires were generated with immunoSEQ multiplex PCR, while TCRdb's copy carries only in-frame clones and drops some. This repertoire shows approximately 14,000 clones, 70% found once; its top ten account for roughly 11%. Study-level points and caveats: Neoantigen-specific CD4+ T cells in melanoma reportedly had diverse differentiation states. CD8+ T cell, macrophage and B cell function reportedly correlated with neoantigen-specific CD4+ T cells.

Germline CDR1 is SGDLS and CDR2 is YYNGEE. The CDR3 loop spans 14 amino acids. Trimming shortened V by 3 bases and J by 8 bases, and 14 bases separated the two germline ends. The TCR originated in a human donor with melanoma. V is TRBV9 and J is TRBJ1-4, with no clear D. The specimen was cells from a culture (not recorded whether cultured in vitro). CDR3 bases: TGTGCCAGCAGCGCCAATCTTGTTGCGGAAAAACTGTTTTTT. It is translated as CASSANLVAEKLFF.